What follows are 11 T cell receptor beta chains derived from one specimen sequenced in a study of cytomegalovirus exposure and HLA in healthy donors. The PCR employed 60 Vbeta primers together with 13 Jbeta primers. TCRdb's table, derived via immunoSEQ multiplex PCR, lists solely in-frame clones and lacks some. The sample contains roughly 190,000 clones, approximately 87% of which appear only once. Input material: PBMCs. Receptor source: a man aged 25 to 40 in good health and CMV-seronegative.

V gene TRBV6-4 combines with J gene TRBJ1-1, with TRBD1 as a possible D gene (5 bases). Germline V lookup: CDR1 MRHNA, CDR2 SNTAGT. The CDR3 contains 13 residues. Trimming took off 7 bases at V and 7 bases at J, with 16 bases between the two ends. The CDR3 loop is CASKGHGHNEAFF. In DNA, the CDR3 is TGTGCCAGCAAGGGGCACGGACATAATGAAGCTTTCTTT.

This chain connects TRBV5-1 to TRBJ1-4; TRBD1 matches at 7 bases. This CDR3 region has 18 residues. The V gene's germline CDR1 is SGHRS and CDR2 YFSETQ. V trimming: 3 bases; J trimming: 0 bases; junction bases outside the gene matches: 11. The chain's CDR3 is CASSSNPQGTATNEKLFF. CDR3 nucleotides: TGCGCCAGCAGCTCCAATCCACAGGGGACTGCAACTAATGAAAAACTGTTTTTT. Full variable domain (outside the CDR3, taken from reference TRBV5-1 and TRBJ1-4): KAGVTQTPRYLIKTRGQQVTLSCSPISGHRSVSWYQQTPGQGLQFLFEYFSETQRNKGNFPGRFSGRQFSNSRSEMNVSTLELGDSALYLCASSSNPQGTATNEKLFFGSGTQLSVL.

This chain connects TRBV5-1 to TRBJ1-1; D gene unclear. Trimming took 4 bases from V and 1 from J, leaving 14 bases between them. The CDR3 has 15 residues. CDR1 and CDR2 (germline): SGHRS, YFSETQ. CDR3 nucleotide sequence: TGCGCCAGCAGCCAGCGGGTACACCAGAACACTGAAGCTTTCTTT. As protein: CASSQRVHQNTEAFF.

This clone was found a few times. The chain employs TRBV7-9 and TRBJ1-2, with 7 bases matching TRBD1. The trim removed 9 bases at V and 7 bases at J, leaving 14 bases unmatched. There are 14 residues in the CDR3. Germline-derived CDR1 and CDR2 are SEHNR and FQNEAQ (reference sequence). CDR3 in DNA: TGTGCCAGTCGGACAGGAGGAGCGACTGGTGGCTACACCTTC. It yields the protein CASRTGGATGGYTF.

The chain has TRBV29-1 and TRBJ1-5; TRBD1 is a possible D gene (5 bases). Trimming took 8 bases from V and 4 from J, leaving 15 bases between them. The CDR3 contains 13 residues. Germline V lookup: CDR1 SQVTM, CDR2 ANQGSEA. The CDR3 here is CSSSAGLNQPQHF. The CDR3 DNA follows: TGCAGCTCGTCAGCAGGGTTAAATCAGCCCCAGCATTTT.

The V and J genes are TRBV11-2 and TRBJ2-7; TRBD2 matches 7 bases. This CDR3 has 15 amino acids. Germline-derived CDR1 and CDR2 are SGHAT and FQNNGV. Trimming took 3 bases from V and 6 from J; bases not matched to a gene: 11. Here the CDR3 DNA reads TGTGCCAGCAGCTTTACGGGGGGACGGGTTGGCGAGCAGTACTTC. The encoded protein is CASSFTGGRVGEQYF.

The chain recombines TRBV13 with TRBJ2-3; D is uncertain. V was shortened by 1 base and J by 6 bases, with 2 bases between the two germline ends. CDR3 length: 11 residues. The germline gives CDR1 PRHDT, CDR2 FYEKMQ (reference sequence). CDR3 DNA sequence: TGTGCCAGCAGCTTAGCGGATACGCAGTATTTT. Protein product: CASSLADTQYF.

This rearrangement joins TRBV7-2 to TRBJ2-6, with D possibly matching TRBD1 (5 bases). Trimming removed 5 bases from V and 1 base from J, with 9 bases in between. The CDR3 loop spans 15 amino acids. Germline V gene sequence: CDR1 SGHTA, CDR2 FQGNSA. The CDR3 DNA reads TGTGCCAGCAGCGACCAGGGTTCTGGGGCCAACGTCCTGACTTTC. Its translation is CASSDQGSGANVLTF.

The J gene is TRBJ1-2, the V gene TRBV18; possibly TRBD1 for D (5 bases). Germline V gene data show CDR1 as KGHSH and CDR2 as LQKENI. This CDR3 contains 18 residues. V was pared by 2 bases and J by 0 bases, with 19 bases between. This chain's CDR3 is CASSPAPGKGLANYGYTF. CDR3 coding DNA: TGTGCCAGCTCACCAGCACCAGGGAAGGGTTTGGCTAACTATGGCTACACCTTC.

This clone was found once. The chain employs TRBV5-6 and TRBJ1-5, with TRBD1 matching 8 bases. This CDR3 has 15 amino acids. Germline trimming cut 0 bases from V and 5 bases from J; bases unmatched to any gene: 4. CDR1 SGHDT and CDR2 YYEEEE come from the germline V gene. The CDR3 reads CASSLGTGWDQPQHF. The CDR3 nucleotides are TGTGCCAGCAGCTTGGGGACAGGGTGGGATCAGCCCCAGCATTTT.

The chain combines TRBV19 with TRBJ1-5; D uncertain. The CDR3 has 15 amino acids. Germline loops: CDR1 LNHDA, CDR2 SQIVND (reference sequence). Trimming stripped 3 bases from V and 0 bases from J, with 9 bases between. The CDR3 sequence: CASSIRLNSNQPQHF. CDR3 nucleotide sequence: TGTGCCAGTAGTATTAGACTCAATAGCAATCAGCCCCAGCATTTT.